These T cell receptor beta chains were read from a single sample in a study of T-cell memory formation after mild COVID-19. Each CDR3 protein gets one entry after TCRdb re-called the 5' RACE reads with MiXCR. The table records 68,000 or so distinct CDR3 sequences, roughly 17% of them present only once. Source material: PBMCs or a T cell subset sorted from them (not recorded which). These receptors were collected from an adult woman who had mild COVID-19 (a few samples of this study predate the infection). Cell type and time point are not known. Each CDR3 is given with its conserved first and last residue. Each record gives: clone size, V gene, J gene, D gene, CDR3 DNA, CDR3 protein. A D gene is named only where the DNA matches it firmly. Expanded clones get a size class; other rows say once, few or many, or leave the size out.

NA,TRBV11-2,TRBJ1-1,NA,TGTGCCAGCAGCTTAGGGAGGGCAGGATACACTGAAGCTTTCTTT,CASSLGRAGYTEAFF
NA,TRBV13,TRBJ2-1,TRBD2,TGTGCCAGCAGCGTAGAGCTAGCGGGAGGGCCCGATGAGCAGTTCTTC,CASSVELAGGPDEQFF
few,TRBV30,TRBJ1-6,TRBD1,TGTGCCTGGAGTCCAGGACAGGGGATTTCACCCCTCCACTTT,CAWSPGQGISPLHF
NA,TRBV7-8,TRBJ2-3,TRBD2,TGTGCCAGCAGCGTGGGGGGGTACTCAGATACGCAGTATTTT,CASSVGGYSDTQYF
many,TRBV20-1,TRBJ1-1,NA,TGCAGTGCTTCCCCCGGGGGGGCCACTGAAGCTTTCTTT,CSASPGGATEAFF
NA,TRBV4-1,TRBJ1-4,TRBD1,TGCGCCAGCAGCCACCCGGGACAGGGTAGAGCTAATGAAAAACTGTTTTTT,CASSHPGQGRANEKLFF
NA,TRBV7-6,TRBJ2-2,NA,TGTGCCAGCAGCTTAACGGTGGGCACCGGGGAGCTGTTTTTT,CASSLTVGTGELFF
many,TRBV11-2,TRBJ2-4,TRBD1,TGTGCCAGCAGCTTGGACAGGGCGGCCAAAAACATTCAGTACTTC,CASSLDRAAKNIQYF
NA,TRBV7-9,TRBJ2-3,TRBD2,TGTGCCAGCAGCTCGGTCAGTTACCTAGCGGTCACTAGCACAGATACGCAGTATTTT,CASSSVSYLAVTSTDTQYF
NA,TRBV11-2,TRBJ2-7,NA,TGTGCCAGCAGCGCCGGGTCCCCGCCCCACGAGCAGTACTTC,CASSAGSPPHEQYF
few,TRBV2,TRBJ1-1,TRBD1,TGTGCCAGCAGTGCAAGACAGGGAATGAACACTGAAGCTTTCTTT,CASSARQGMNTEAFF
few,TRBV29-1,TRBJ1-1,NA,TGCAGCGTTGAAGACGATATACAGATTGAAGCTTTCTTT,CSVEDDIQIEAFF
many,TRBV4-1,TRBJ2-7,NA,TGCGCCAGCAGCCGGGGGGGCCTCGACGAGCAGTACTTC,CASSRGGLDEQYF
NA,TRBV4-3,TRBJ2-5,TRBD2,TGCGCCAGCAGCCAAGTCCTAGCGGGAGGGATCCAAGAGACCAAGTACTTC,CASSQVLAGGIQETKYF
NA,TRBV12-3/TRBV12-4,TRBJ1-1,NA,TGTGCCAGCAGTTTAGGACTCAGTGAAGCTTTCTTT,CASSLGLSEAFF
NA,TRBV7-6,TRBJ2-3,NA,TGTGCCAGCAGCTTAGGAGCCCTTACACCCACAGATACGCAGTATTTT,CASSLGALTPTDTQYF
NA,TRBV5-1,TRBJ2-2,TRBD2,TGCGCCAGCAGCTCCTCCACCTATAGCGGGAGGAGTTCCGGGGAGCTGTTTTTT,CASSSSTYSGRSSGELFF
NA,TRBV7-6,TRBJ2-7,TRBD2,TGTGCCAGCAGCTTAGAAACTAGGGGAGGGATCTACGAGCAGTACTTC,CASSLETRGGIYEQYF
few,TRBV7-2,TRBJ2-3,TRBD1,TGTGCCAGCAGCTTAGCTGACGGGACAGGGTTAACAGATACGCAGTATTTT,CASSLADGTGLTDTQYF
few,TRBV7-9,TRBJ1-1,TRBD1,TGTGCCAGCAGCCGTTTAGACAGGGACACTGAAGCTTTCTTT,CASSRLDRDTEAFF
NA,TRBV5-1,TRBJ2-1,TRBD2,TGCGCCAGCAGCGAGGGGACTAGCTCCCTCCCCTACAATGAGCAGTTCTTC,CASSEGTSSLPYNEQFF
NA,TRBV28,TRBJ2-7,NA,TGTGCCAGCAGCCAGAGGGGACCCCAGGTGTCCGAGCAGTACTTC,CASSQRGPQVSEQYF
NA,TRBV4-1,TRBJ2-3,NA,TGCGCCAGCAGCCACCCCAGGGGGCGGGGGGCAGATACGCAGTATTTT,CASSHPRGRGADTQYF
NA,TRBV4-2,TRBJ1-2,NA,TGTGCCAGCAGCCAAGCGCCGAGGTCTTTTGGGGGTGGCTACACCTTC,CASSQAPRSFGGGYTF
NA,TRBV3-1,TRBJ2-5,TRBD1,TGTGCCAGCAGCCAAGGGACAGGGGGGGCGGAGACCCAGTACTTC,CASSQGTGGAETQYF
NA,TRBV7-2,TRBJ2-2,TRBD2,TGTGCCAGCAGCTTAGACATGGGACTACTAAACACCGGGGAGCTGTTTTTT,CASSLDMGLLNTGELFF
few,TRBV20-1,TRBJ2-7,TRBD1,TGCAGTGCTATTCGAAGGACAGGGACGTACTACGAGCAGTACTTC,CSAIRRTGTYYEQYF
NA,TRBV16,TRBJ1-1,NA,TGTGCCAGCACCTTGGGGGTTAACACTGAAGCTTTCTTT,CASTLGVNTEAFF
few,TRBV29-1,TRBJ2-2,NA,TGCAGCGTTGAATTAAGGACTGGGACCGGGGAGCTGTTTTTT,CSVELRTGTGELFF
few,TRBV3-1,TRBJ2-7,NA,TGTGCCAGCAGCCATTCGAGACAGGACGAGCAGTACTTC,CASSHSRQDEQYF
NA,TRBV7-2,TRBJ2-3,TRBD2,TGTGCCAGCAGCTTCCCCGGACTAGCGGGAGTGGGAGATACGCAGTATTTT,CASSFPGLAGVGDTQYF
few,TRBV12-3/TRBV12-4,TRBJ1-3,NA,TGTGCCAGCAGTTTCTGGGGGTCTGGAAACACCATATATTTT,CASSFWGSGNTIYF
NA,TRBV4-1,TRBJ1-2,NA,TGCGCCAGCAGCCAAGATCTTGGGTACTATGGCTACACCTTC,CASSQDLGYYGYTF
NA,TRBV7-9,TRBJ1-1,TRBD1,TGTGCCAGCAGCTTAGCGGGACAGACTCTCATGAACACTGAAGCTTTCTTT,CASSLAGQTLMNTEAFF
NA,TRBV5-5,TRBJ2-7,NA,TGTGCCAGCAGGGAGGTGGCGGGACAGTTTTACGAGCAGTACTTC,CASREVAGQFYEQYF
NA,TRBV19,TRBJ2-3,NA,TGTGCCAGGATCGTAATGGGTCTAACTAGCACAGATACGCAGTATTTT,CARIVMGLTSTDTQYF
NA,TRBV5-1,TRBJ1-1,NA,TGCGCCAGCAGCTTGGCCGGGACACCGAACACTGAAGCTTTCTTT,CASSLAGTPNTEAFF
few,TRBV20-1,TRBJ2-7,TRBD1,TGCAGTGCTAGAGAGGTCGGGACAGCTTACTACGAGCAGTACTTC,CSAREVGTAYYEQYF
few,TRBV4-1,TRBJ2-2,NA,TGCGCCAGCAGCCAAGTACAGGGATTGGGCGGGGAGCTGTTTTTT,CASSQVQGLGGELFF
few,TRBV7-7,TRBJ2-7,NA,TGTGCTAGCAGCTTAGGTCCCGGTTCGGACGAGCAGTACTTC,CASSLGPGSDEQYF
NA,TRBV15,TRBJ2-7,NA,TGTGCCACCAGCAGAGATCGGGGACGTGGGTTCGAGCAGTACTTC,CATSRDRGRGFEQYF
NA,TRBV7-9,TRBJ1-1,NA,TGTGCCAGCAGCTTAGGATTTCAGGTCACTGAAGCTTTCTTT,CASSLGFQVTEAFF
few,TRBV14,TRBJ2-1,NA,TGTGCCAGCAGCCCCCAGGGGGGGCATATGGCATCCGATGAGCAGTTCTTC,CASSPQGGHMASDEQFF
NA,TRBV5-6,TRBJ2-3,NA,TGTGCCAGCAGCCCCTCTATGGATACGCAGTATTTT,CASSPSMDTQYF
few,TRBV5-1,TRBJ2-7,TRBD2,TGCGCCAGCAGCTTGGGGGCGGGAGGGCCGCGTTTCTTGGAAGAGCAGTACTTC,CASSLGAGGPRFLEEQYF
few,TRBV20-1,TRBJ1-2,NA,TGCAGTGCTAGGATGGGGTGGCCTTATGGCTACACCTTC,CSARMGWPYGYTF
few,TRBV7-9,TRBJ2-1,NA,TGTGCCAGCAGCTCCTCCCGGGCCAGTCAGGCGGATGAGCAGTTCTTC,CASSSSRASQADEQFF
few,TRBV4-2,TRBJ1-1,NA,TGTGCCAGCAGCCAAGTCGCCAGCCCGAACACTGAAGCTTTCTTT,CASSQVASPNTEAFF
many,TRBV7-7,TRBJ2-2,NA,TGTGCCAGCAGCCGCGGACCGTCAACCCGATCCGGGGAGCTGTTTTTT,CASSRGPSTRSGELFF
NA,TRBV12-3/TRBV12-4,TRBJ2-5,NA,TGTGCCAGCAGTCGGGGGCGCGAGACCCAGTACTTC,CASSRGRETQYF
NA,TRBV24-1,TRBJ1-2,TRBD1,TGTGCCACCAGTGATCGGGACAGGGTGCCGTCAAGCTACACCTTC,CATSDRDRVPSSYTF
few,TRBV6-2/TRBV6-3,TRBJ2-7,NA,TGTGCCAGCAGTATGAGCGGGTTAGCCTACGAGCAGTACTTC,CASSMSGLAYEQYF
few,TRBV25-1,TRBJ1-5,NA,TGTGCCAGCAGCCCCAGCTGGGGGCGAGACCAGCCCCAGCATTTT,CASSPSWGRDQPQHF
few,TRBV6-5,TRBJ2-2,NA,TGTGCCAGCAGTTACTCCGAGTACACCGGGGAGCTGTTTTTT,CASSYSEYTGELFF
NA,TRBV20-1,TRBJ2-3,NA,TGCAGTGCCAGCCGGGGGACTAGCACAGATACGCAGTATTTT,CSASRGTSTDTQYF
NA,TRBV2,TRBJ2-7,NA,TGTGCCAGCATAGGTACGGGGCTGTTCTCCTACGAGCAGTACTTC,CASIGTGLFSYEQYF
few,TRBV5-6,TRBJ1-5,NA,TGTGCCAGCAGCTTGAGGAATCAGCCCCAGCATTTT,CASSLRNQPQHF
NA,TRBV11-1,TRBJ2-7,NA,TGTGCCAGCAGCCCTTTCTGGGGTTACGAGCAGTACTTC,CASSPFWGYEQYF
few,TRBV12-3/TRBV12-4,TRBJ2-7,TRBD1,TGTGCCAGCAGTCTGGGGACAGTTTACGAGCAGTACTTC,CASSLGTVYEQYF
NA,TRBV18,TRBJ2-5,TRBD1,TGTGCCAGCTCACCAATGGACAGGGAAGAGACCCAGTACTTC,CASSPMDREETQYF